The rows below give T cell receptor beta chains drawn from one sample of a study of blood T cell repertoires in COVID-19. The data were produced by immunoSEQ multiplex PCR, yet TCRdb's version contains in-frame clones alone and is incomplete. The repertoire holds 30,000 to 45,000 clones, about 91% seen once, with less than 8% in the top ten. Sequencing was carried out using peripheral blood. Source of these receptors: a human donor in a cohort sampled during active COVID-19. Each CDR3 is given with its conserved first and last residue. Fields, in order: V gene, J gene, clone size, D gene, CDR3 protein, CDR3 DNA. D genes are given only for firm matches. For some rows the clone size is stated as once, few or many, or as a class when expanded; others skip it.

TRBV11-3	TRBJ2-7	NA	NA	CASSLEGRQGDDEQYF	TGTGCCAGCAGCTTAGAGGGGCGGCAGGGTGACGACGAGCAGTACTTC
TRBV19	TRBJ1-1	NA	TRBD1	CASSLPGQGKPNTEAFF	TGTGCCAGTAGTCTGCCGGGACAGGGTAAGCCTAACACTGAAGCTTTCTTT
TRBV19	TRBJ1-1	NA	NA	CASTPPGIAGSTEAFF	TGTGCCAGTACCCCCCCGGGGATCGCGGGATCCACTGAAGCTTTCTTT
TRBV10-3	TRBJ1-1	NA	NA	CAISERTSPTRAFF	TGTGCCATCAGTGAGCGGACCTCCCCTACTAGAGCTTTCTTT
TRBV7-2	TRBJ2-1	NA	NA	CASSYDTYNEQFF	TGTGCCAGCAGCTACGACACTTACAATGAGCAGTTCTTC
TRBV5-4	TRBJ1-4	NA	TRBD1	CASSAGRPGQANEKLFF	TGTGCCAGCAGCGCAGGGAGACCGGGACAGGCTAATGAAAAACTGTTTTTT
TRBV5-6	TRBJ2-5	NA	NA	CASSRWPETQYF	TGTGCCAGCAGCCGTTGGCCGGAGACCCAGTACTTC
TRBV2	TRBJ2-4	NA	TRBD2	CASRGLAGERSIQYF	TGTGCCAGCAGAGGACTAGCGGGTGAGAGGAGCATTCAGTACTTC
TRBV6-5	TRBJ2-1	NA	TRBD1	CASRGDRGYEQFF	TGTGCCAGCAGGGGGGACAGGGGGTATGAGCAGTTCTTC
TRBV19	TRBJ1-5	NA	TRBD1	CASSTRTGGGNQPQHF	TGTGCCAGTAGTACCCGGACAGGGGGTGGCAATCAGCCCCAGCATTTT
TRBV2	TRBJ2-7	few	NA	CASSDPGSYEQYF	TGTGCCAGCAGTGATCCCGGGTCCTACGAGCAGTACTTC
TRBV28	TRBJ2-3	once	NA	CASTPFAIADTDTQYF	TGTGCCAGCACCCCTTTTGCGATAGCGGACACAGATACGCAGTATTTT
TRBV19	TRBJ1-5	NA	TRBD1	CASTGTASEQPQHF	TGTGCCAGTACCGGGACAGCCTCTGAGCAGCCCCAGCATTTT
TRBV6-6	TRBJ2-5	NA	NA	CASSYDSGYQETQYF	TGTGCCAGCAGTTATGATAGCGGCTACCAAGAGACCCAGTACTTC
TRBV4-2	TRBJ2-5	NA	TRBD2	CASSQAASGGQETQYF	TGTGCCAGCAGCCAAGCGGCTAGCGGGGGTCAAGAGACCCAGTACTTC
TRBV5-5	TRBJ2-3	NA	NA	CASSFVQSGTDTQYF	TGTGCCAGCAGCTTCGTCCAGTCTGGCACAGATACGCAGTATTTT
TRBV3-1/TRBV3-2	TRBJ1-1	NA	NA	CASSQPGTSTEAFF	TGTGCCAGCAGCCAGCCCGGGACTAGCACTGAAGCTTTCTTT
TRBV6-1	TRBJ2-5	NA	NA	CASSEARGIQETQYF	TGTGCCAGCAGTGAAGCGCGAGGAATCCAAGAGACCCAGTACTTC
TRBV30	TRBJ1-2	NA	TRBD1	CAWNSHRGRDYGYTF	TGTGCCTGGAATTCACACAGGGGGCGCGACTATGGCTACACCTTC
TRBV6-5	TRBJ2-2	once	TRBD2	CASRPGLAETGELFF	TGTGCCAGCAGGCCGGGACTAGCGGAGACCGGGGAGCTGTTTTTT
TRBV7-2	TRBJ1-4	NA	NA	CASSLQPAGKLFF	TGTGCCAGCAGCTTACAGCCTGCGGGAAAACTGTTTTTT
TRBV29-1	TRBJ2-3	few	NA	CSVADGGDTQYF	TGCAGCGTTGCGGACGGAGGAGATACGCAGTATTTT
TRBV3-1/TRBV3-2	TRBJ1-2	NA	NA	CASSQTGQLYGYTF	TGTGCCAGCAGCCAAACAGGGCAATTATATGGCTACACCTTC
TRBV5-4	TRBJ2-5	NA	TRBD1	CASSGPQGAGETQYF	TGTGCCAGCAGCGGACCCCAGGGGGCGGGGGAGACCCAGTACTTC
TRBV20-1	TRBJ1-1	few	NA	CSASAGEHTEAFF	TGCAGTGCTAGTGCAGGGGAACACACTGAAGCTTTCTTT
TRBV6-2/TRBV6-3	TRBJ1-4	once	NA	CASSWASTNEKLFF	TGTGCCAGCAGTTGGGCTTCAACTAATGAAAAACTGTTTTTT
TRBV6-5	TRBJ1-2	NA	TRBD1	CASSSGTGLSGYTF	TGTGCCAGCAGTTCTGGGACAGGGCTCTCTGGCTACACCTTC
TRBV11-3	TRBJ2-1	NA	TRBD1	CASSFGQGARNEQFF	TGTGCCAGCAGCTTCGGACAGGGGGCGCGGAATGAGCAGTTCTTC
TRBV30	TRBJ1-5	NA	TRBD1	CAWSGQANQPQHF	TGTGCCTGGTCAGGACAGGCCAATCAGCCCCAGCATTTT
TRBV5-1	TRBJ2-7	NA	TRBD2	CASAATSGRDEQYF	TGCGCCAGCGCAGCTACTAGCGGGAGGGACGAGCAGTACTTC
TRBV27	TRBJ2-2	NA	TRBD1	CGQAPGQGFWTGELFF	TGTGGACAGGCTCCGGGACAGGGTTTCTGGACCGGGGAGCTGTTTTTT
TRBV5-4	TRBJ1-3	NA	NA	CASRRQSSGNTIYF	TGTGCCAGCAGGCGACAGAGCTCTGGAAACACCATATATTTT
TRBV6-5	TRBJ2-5	NA	TRBD2	CASSWTSGSGETQYF	TGTGCCAGCAGTTGGACTAGCGGGAGTGGAGAGACCCAGTACTTC
TRBV6-6	TRBJ2-3	NA	TRBD2	CASSPAPPGLAGGYTDTQYF	TGTGCCAGCAGTCCGGCACCTCCGGGACTAGCGGGAGGGTACACAGATACGCAGTATTTT
TRBV4-1	TRBJ2-7	few	TRBD1	CASSPGPGQGAREQYF	TGCGCCAGCAGCCCCGGACCAGGACAGGGGGCGCGGGAGCAGTACTTC
TRBV19	TRBJ1-5	NA	NA	CASSWQGWESNQPQHF	TGTGCCAGTAGTTGGCAGGGCTGGGAAAGCAATCAGCCCCAGCATTTT
TRBV5-4	TRBJ2-1	few	TRBD2	CASSLGRGSSSYNEQFF	TGTGCCAGCAGCTTAGGGCGGGGGTCCAGCTCCTACAATGAGCAGTTCTTC
TRBV12-5	TRBJ1-1	NA	NA	CASGLSEETEAFF	TGTGCTAGTGGTTTGTCAGAGGAGACTGAAGCTTTCTTT
TRBV9	TRBJ2-7	few	NA	CASSTSASPRGSYEQYF	TGTGCCAGCAGCACTTCGGCGTCCCCCCGGGGGTCCTACGAGCAGTACTTC
TRBV4-1	TRBJ1-3	once	NA	CASSQGSASGNTIYF	TGCGCCAGCAGCCAAGGCAGTGCCTCTGGAAACACCATATATTTT
TRBV27	TRBJ1-3	once	NA	CASSLSRAGNTIYF	TGTGCCAGCAGTTTATCCAGGGCTGGAAACACCATATATTTT